This TCR beta chain came from a study of patients and donors after allogeneic stem cell transplantation. V shed 5 bases and J shed 3 bases, with 17 bases lying between them. Per the germline V gene, CDR1 is LNHDA and CDR2 is SQIVND (reference sequence). This CDR3 is built from 15 residues. TCRdb reanalysed the RT-PCR reads using MiXCR and keeps one entry per CDR3 protein. The sample shows about a million distinct CDR3 sequences, approximately 19% of them seen only once. The receptor comes from a human donor who was either an allogeneic HSCT recipient or a stem cell or donor lymphocyte infusion donor (not recorded which). It is not recorded whose cells these are; they may come from a transplant donor. Material: blood, either unsorted or a sorted T cell fraction (not recorded which). The V and J genes are TRBV19 and TRBJ2-7, with D perhaps matching TRBD2 (5 bases). CDR3 loop: CASSWTYEGYYEQYF. The DNA of the CDR3 is TGTGCCAGTAGTTGGACTTATGAGGGTTACTACGAGCAGTACTTC.